What follows describes a single T cell receptor beta chain. Its antigen is not known. In TCRdb, the reads were re-called with MiXCR into one record per CDR3 protein. The repertoire holds 570,000 or so distinct CDR3 sequences, with just under 40% as singletons. V lost 2 bases, J lost 8 bases, and 10 bases lay in between. The CDR3 is 12 amino acids. CDR1 is SGHKS, CDR2 YYEKEE, per germline (reference sequence). The source of the sample is a study of T cell repertoires in cytomegalovirus infection. Study details: It was the public TCR beta signatures that indicated both CMV infection and matching HLA type.

The chain carries TRBV5-5 and TRBJ1-1; D not resolved. The starting material was cultured PBMCs, obtained from culture after CMV antigen stimulation. The clonotype was recovered from a human donor in good health (CMV status not recorded). Some clones in this sample may be carry-over from other donors' samples. CDR3 region: CASSFQAWEAFF. The CDR3 bases are TGTGCCAGCAGCTTCCAGGCCTGGGAAGCTTTCTTT. The full variable domain, in which reference TRBV5-5 and TRBJ1-1 provide the parts outside the CDR3, is DAGVTQSPTHLIKTRGQQVTLRCSPISGHKSVSWYQQVLGQGPQFIFQYYEKEERGRGNFPDRFSARQFPNYSSELNVNALLLGDSALYLCASSFQAWEAFFGQGTRLTVV.